This note documents a single TCR beta chain sequence. The antigen remains undetermined. The CDR3 has 17 residues. The ends lost 5 bases at V and 0 bases at J; junction bases unmatched: 8. Germline values: CDR1 WNHNN, CDR2 SYGVQD (reference sequence). These data originate in a study of cytomegalovirus exposure and HLA in healthy donors. Study-wide findings and caveats: Accurate prediction of most subjects' HLA-A and HLA-B alleles from TCR beta sequences was reported. Further analysis was carried out later, and it showed several of the most significant clusters appearing linked to common viral pathogens.

PCR employed 60 Vbeta and 13 Jbeta primers. Generated by immunoSEQ multiplex PCR, the TCRdb table keeps only in-frame clones and is missing some. In total, the table holds 100,000 to 150,000 clones. Sequencing was carried out using PBMCs. The chain carries TRBV10-1 and TRBJ2-3; 10 bases agree with TRBD2. This TCR was sampled from a man between 40 and 49 years old in good health and CMV-seronegative. In DNA, the CDR3 is TGCGCCAGCAGTATGGGACTAGCGAAATCTAGCACAGATACGCAGTATTTT. Translating gives CASSMGLAKSSTDTQYF.